Below, 22 T cell receptor beta chains from the same sample are listed, as sequenced in a study of beta chain features in type 1 diabetes. General study points: When Type 1 diabetes patients were examined, their TCRB CDR3s proved moderately but significantly shorter in all four CD4+ subsets.

Of the isolated RNA, all was reverse transcribed, and so the sequenced material was expressed TCRB transcripts. Sequencing was performed with immunoSEQ multiplex PCR; in TCRdb, only in-frame clones are kept and a portion is missing. The profile shows roughly 47,000 clones, roughly 40% of them singletons. Their antigens are not known. The sequenced material came from stem cell memory CD4+ T cells from blood. These receptor sequences come from a man aged 30 to 45 with type 1 diabetes.

This chain links TRBV7-9 with TRBJ2-5; 11 bases fit TRBD2. The CDR3 has 15 residues. Germline trimming cut 5 bases from V and 4 bases from J; bases unmatched to any gene: 6. CDR1 is SEHNR and CDR2 is FQNEAQ in the germline V gene (reference sequence). The CDR3 coding sequence is TGTGCCAGCAGCCAACTAGCGGGAGCGGGAGAGACCCAGTACTTC. This gives the protein CASSQLAGAGETQYF.

V is TRBV28 and J is TRBJ2-3; TRBD2 agrees at 8 bases. CDR1 is MDHEN and CDR2 is SYDVKM in the germline V gene. The CDR3 runs 15 residues. The junction had 7 bases not matched to a gene; V was cut back by 5 bases and J by 3 bases. CDR3 sequence reads: CASSLGRAGTDTQYF. The CDR3 DNA follows: TGTGCCAGCAGTCTCGGGAGGGCCGGGACAGATACGCAGTATTTT.

The chain recombines TRBV5-6 with TRBJ2-2; 9 nucleotides align to TRBD1. The ends lost 3 bases at V and 4 bases at J; junction bases unmatched: 4. The CDR3 length is 15 residues. Looked up from germline, CDR1 is SGHDT and CDR2 is YYEEEE. The CDR3 coding sequence is TGTGCCAGCAGCTGGGGGACAGGGATCACCGGGGAGCTGTTTTTT. Its protein is CASSWGTGITGELFF.

This clone was seen a handful of times. V gene TRBV5-1 combines with J gene TRBJ2-6; no firm D call. V lost 0 bases, J lost 2 bases, and 6 bases lay in between. This CDR3 is 15 amino acids long. CDR1 SGHRS and CDR2 YFSETQ come from the germline V gene. The CDR3 nucleotides read TGCGCCAGCAGCTTGGGAGAGGCTGGGGCCAACGTCCTGACTTTC. The encoded protein is CASSLGEAGANVLTF.

This sequence joins TRBV11-2 and TRBJ2-5; no clear D. The CDR3 is 15 amino acids. Deletions cut 2 bases from V and 5 bases from J, with 15 bases between. Germline lookup yields CDR1 SGHAT and CDR2 FQNNGV. Written as DNA, the CDR3 is TGTGCCAGCAGCTTATCCCTGTCTCCGAGGGAGACCCAGTACTTC. This codes for CASSLSLSPRETQYF.

The chain recombines TRBV6-5 with TRBJ1-2, with a possible D match to TRBD1 (5 bases). V was trimmed by 0 bases and J by 7 bases, leaving 15 bases between them. CDR1 is MNHEY, CDR2 SVGAGI, per germline. The CDR3 has 15 amino acids. The CDR3 region is CASSYSNTGSSGYTF. DNA for the CDR3: TGTGCCAGCAGTTACTCTAATACAGGTTCTTCTGGCTACACCTTC.

V is TRBV18 and J is TRBJ2-7, with 10 bases fitting TRBD2. The germline V gene encodes CDR1 KGHSH and CDR2 LQKENI. The CDR3 extends over 17 amino acids. V shed 0 bases, J shed 4 bases, and the junction held 9 bases outside the gene matches. CDR3 region: CASSPPLKAGGMYEQYF. The CDR3, as DNA: TGTGCCAGCTCACCACCGCTTAAAGCGGGAGGGATGTACGAGCAGTACTTC.

This clone was picked up a small number of times. The chain recombines TRBV7-9 with TRBJ1-1, with D possibly TRBD1 on 5 matching bases. Germline values: CDR1 SEHNR, CDR2 FQNEAQ (reference sequence). This CDR3 is built from 13 residues. Between the trimmed V and J ends, which lost 6 bases and 6 bases, there was a span of 14 bases. The CDR3 protein is CASSQAGSPEAFF. In nucleotides, the CDR3 is TGTGCCAGCAGTCAAGCAGGGTCTCCTGAAGCTTTCTTT.

The rearrangement uses TRBV18 and TRBJ2-1; 8 nucleotides match TRBD1. Per germline, CDR1 KGHSH and CDR2 LQKENI. V trimming: 5 bases; J trimming: 2 bases; junction bases outside the gene matches: 14. The CDR3 has 18 amino acids. The CDR3 protein is CASSSRQQGVATYNEQFF. CDR3 sequence (DNA): TGTGCCAGCTCATCCAGGCAACAGGGGGTCGCCACCTACAATGAGCAGTTCTTC.

This chain uses TRBV27 with TRBJ2-7, with TRBD1 matching over 11 bases. V dropped 5 bases and J dropped 3; count of bases not matched to a gene: 3. Germline CDR1 MNHEY, CDR2 SMNVEV (reference sequence). CDR3 length equals 14 residues. This CDR3 is CASSPDRGLYEQYF. Here the CDR3 DNA reads TGTGCCAGCAGTCCGGACAGGGGGCTCTACGAGCAGTACTTC.

The V call is TRBV7-2, the J call TRBJ2-7; possible D gene TRBD1, 6 bases. The ends were cut back, 8 bases at V and 4 bases at J, with 15 bases in the middle. CDR3 length equals 13 residues. CDR1 and CDR2 (germline): SGHTA, FQGNSA. The CDR3 reads CASAQGPLYEQYF. CDR3 in DNA: TGTGCCAGCGCCCAGGGGCCCCTTTACGAGCAGTACTTC. Based on the CDR3 plus reference TRBV7-2 and TRBJ2-7, the full variable domain is GAGVSQSPSNKVTEKGKDVELRCDPISGHTALYWYRQSLGQGLEFLIYFQGNSAPDKSGLPSDRFSAERTGGSVSTLTIQRTQQEDSAVYLCASAQGPLYEQYFGPGTRLTVT.

This clone was counted only a few times. V gene TRBV5-1 combines with J gene TRBJ1-1; D is possibly TRBD1 (5 bases). CDR1 SGHRS and CDR2 YFSETQ come from the germline V gene. This CDR3 has 14 residues. V lost 0 bases and J 5 bases, leaving 11 bases between the germline ends. CDR3: CASSLAGWDTEAFF. The CDR3 DNA is TGCGCCAGCAGCTTGGCAGGGTGGGATACTGAAGCTTTCTTT. The full variable domain, in which reference TRBV5-1 and TRBJ1-1 provide the parts outside the CDR3, is KAGVTQTPRYLIKTRGQQVTLSCSPISGHRSVSWYQQTPGQGLQFLFEYFSETQRNKGNFPGRFSGRQFSNSRSEMNVSTLELGDSALYLCASSLAGWDTEAFFGQGTRLTVV.

The chain employs TRBV9 and TRBJ2-1, with D unclear. V gave up 2 bases and J gave up 1 base, with 10 bases separating them. The CDR3 has 15 residues. The germline CDR1 and CDR2 sequences are SGDLS and YYNGEE. CDR3 coding DNA: TGTGCCAGCAGCGTCACCGGGTCATCCTACAATGAGCAGTTCTTC. Protein: CASSVTGSSYNEQFF.

The chain is built from TRBV9 and TRBJ2-1, with 9 nucleotides matching TRBD2. Germline assignment: CDR1 SGDLS and CDR2 YYNGEE. This CDR3 has 15 residues. With V trimmed by 4 bases and J by 3 bases, 5 bases remained unmatched. The CDR3: CASSTFSGSYNEQFF. CDR3 nucleotide sequence: TGTGCCAGCAGCACTTTTAGCGGGAGCTACAATGAGCAGTTCTTC.

V and J are TRBV29-1 and TRBJ2-3; D may be TRBD2 (6 bases). CDR1 SQVTM and CDR2 ANQGSEA come from the germline V gene. Trimming cost V 2 bases and J 2 bases, with 17 bases left between them. This CDR3 region has 16 residues. The CDR3 nucleotides are TGCAGCGTTGAAAGAGCTTGGCGGGAAGTCACAGATACGCAGTATTTT. As protein: CSVERAWREVTDTQYF.

This clone has just a few counts. The rearrangement joins TRBV5-1 to TRBJ2-1, with D tentatively TRBD1 (6 bases). Trimming removed 5 bases from V and 6 bases from J, with 9 bases in between. CDR3 length: 12 residues. Germline V gene sequence: CDR1 SGHRS, CDR2 YFSETQ. The CDR3 DNA reads TGCGCCAGCAGTTTAGGGGGCAATGAGCAGTTCTTC. Amino acids: CASSLGGNEQFF.

This clone was counted a few times. The rearrangement joins TRBV4-2 to TRBJ2-4; 11 nucleotides align to TRBD2. The CDR3 contains 15 residues. Per the germline V gene, CDR1 is LGHNA and CDR2 is YNFKEQ. The J segment lost 9 bases and the V segment lost 2 bases, leaving 6 bases of the junction unmatched. CDR3 bases: TGTGCCAGCAGCCAACTTAGCGGGAGGGCCAGCATTCAGTACTTC. This encodes CASSQLSGRASIQYF.

J is TRBJ2-3 and V is TRBV7-9, with 7 bases matching TRBD2. There are 17 residues in the CDR3. Germline loops: CDR1 SEHNR, CDR2 FQNEAQ (reference sequence). After removal of 3 bases from V and 0 bases from J, the junction contained 9 bases not matched to a gene. This CDR3 is CASSLDRASGSTDTQYF. Here the CDR3 DNA reads TGTGCCAGCAGCTTGGACCGGGCTAGCGGAAGCACAGATACGCAGTATTTT.

In its sample, this clone was seen a few times. V gene TRBV15 combines with J gene TRBJ2-5; TRBD2 matches 12 bases. Germline lookup yields CDR1 LNHNV and CDR2 YYDKDF (reference sequence). The CDR3 is 20 amino acids. J gave up 0 bases and V 2 bases, and 13 bases lay outside the gene matches. CDR3 coding DNA: TGTGCCACCAGCAGATCCCCGGGACTAGCGGGCTTCGGGGACCAAGAGACCCAGTACTTC. The encoded protein is CATSRSPGLAGFGDQETQYF.

The chain employs TRBV6-4 and TRBJ2-3, with 8 bases matching TRBD2. Germline trimming cut 0 bases from V and 2 bases from J; bases unmatched to any gene: 7. The CDR3 is made up of 17 amino acids. The germline V gene encodes CDR1 MRHNA and CDR2 SNTAGT. Here the CDR3 reads CASSDSKVAGPTDTQYF. CDR3 in DNA: TGTGCCAGCAGTGACTCGAAGGTAGCGGGACCCACAGATACGCAGTATTTT.

The CDR3 reads CASSQAQGVPEAFF. CDR3 sequence (DNA): TGTGCCAGCAGCCAAGCCCAGGGGGTCCCTGAAGCTTTCTTT. The V gene is TRBV4-2, the J gene TRBJ1-1, with TRBD1 matching 7 bases. After removal of 1 base from V and 6 bases from J, the junction contained 5 bases not matched to a gene. The CDR3 is 14 residues long. Per germline, CDR1 LGHNA and CDR2 YNFKEQ.

This clone showed up just a few times. V and J are TRBV5-1 and TRBJ2-3; 8 nucleotides match TRBD2. V trimming: 1 base; J trimming: 5 bases; junction bases outside the gene matches: 9. There are 16 residues in the CDR3. In germline, CDR1 is SGHRS, CDR2 YFSETQ. Here the CDR3 reads CASSLQREFRGDTQYF. The CDR3 DNA is TGCGCCAGCAGCTTGCAGCGGGAGTTCAGGGGAGATACGCAGTATTTT.